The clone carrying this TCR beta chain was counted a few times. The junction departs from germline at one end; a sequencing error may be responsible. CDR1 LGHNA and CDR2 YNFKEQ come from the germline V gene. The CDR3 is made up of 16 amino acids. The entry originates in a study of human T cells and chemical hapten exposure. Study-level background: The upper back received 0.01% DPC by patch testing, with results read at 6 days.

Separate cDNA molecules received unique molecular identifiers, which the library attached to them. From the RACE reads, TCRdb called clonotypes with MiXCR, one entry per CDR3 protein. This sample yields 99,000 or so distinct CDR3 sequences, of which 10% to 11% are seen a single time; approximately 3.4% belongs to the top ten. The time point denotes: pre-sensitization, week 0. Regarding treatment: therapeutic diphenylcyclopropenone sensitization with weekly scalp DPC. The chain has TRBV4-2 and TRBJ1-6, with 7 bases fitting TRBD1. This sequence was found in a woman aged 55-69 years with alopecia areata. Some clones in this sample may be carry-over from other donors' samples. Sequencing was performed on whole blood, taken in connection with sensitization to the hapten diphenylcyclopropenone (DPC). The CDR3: CVSSQDVSDRASPLHF. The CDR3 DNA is TGTGTCAGCAGCCAAGACGTTTCTGACAGGGCTTCACCCCTCCACTTT.